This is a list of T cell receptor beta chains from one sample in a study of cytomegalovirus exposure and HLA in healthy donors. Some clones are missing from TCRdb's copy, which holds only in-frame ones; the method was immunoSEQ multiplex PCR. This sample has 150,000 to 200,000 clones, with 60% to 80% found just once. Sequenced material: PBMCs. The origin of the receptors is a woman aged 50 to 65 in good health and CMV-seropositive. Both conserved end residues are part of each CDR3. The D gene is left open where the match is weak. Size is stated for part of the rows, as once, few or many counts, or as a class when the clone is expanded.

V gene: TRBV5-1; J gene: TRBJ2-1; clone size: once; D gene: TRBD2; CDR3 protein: CASAGGLNYNEQFF; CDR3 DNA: TGCGCCAGCGCGGGAGGGCTAAACTACAATGAGCAGTTCTTC
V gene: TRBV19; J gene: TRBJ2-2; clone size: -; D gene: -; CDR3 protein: CASIGNRVNGELFF; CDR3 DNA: TGTGCCAGTATCGGGAACAGGGTAAACGGGGAGCTGTTTTTT
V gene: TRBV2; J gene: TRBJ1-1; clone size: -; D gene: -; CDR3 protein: CASMSGAEAFF; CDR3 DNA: TGTGCCAGCATGTCGGGGGCTGAAGCTTTCTTT
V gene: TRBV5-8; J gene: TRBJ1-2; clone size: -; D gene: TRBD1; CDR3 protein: CASSLGQGAATGYTF; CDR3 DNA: TGTGCCAGCAGCTTGGGACAGGGGGCCGCCACTGGCTACACCTTC
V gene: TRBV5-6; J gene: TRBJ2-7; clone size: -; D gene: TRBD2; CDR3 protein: CASSTSRGGIYEQYF; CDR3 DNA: TGTGCCAGCAGCACTTCGCGGGGGGGCATTTACGAGCAGTACTTC
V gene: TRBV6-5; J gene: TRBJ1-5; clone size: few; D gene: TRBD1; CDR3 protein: CARGQGAHSNQPQHF; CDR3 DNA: TGTGCCAGGGGACAGGGGGCCCATAGCAATCAGCCCCAGCATTTT
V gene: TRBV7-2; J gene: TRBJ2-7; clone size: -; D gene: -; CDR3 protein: CASSLYGTFYEQYF; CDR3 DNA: TGTGCCAGCAGCTTATACGGGACATTCTACGAGCAGTACTTC
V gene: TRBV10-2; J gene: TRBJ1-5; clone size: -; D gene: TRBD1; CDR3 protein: CASSPTGGAGSSNQPQHF; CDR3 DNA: TGCGCCAGCAGCCCGACAGGGGGCGCGGGGAGTAGCAATCAGCCCCAGCATTTT
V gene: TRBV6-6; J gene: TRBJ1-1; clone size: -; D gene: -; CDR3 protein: CASSRGTPNTEAFF; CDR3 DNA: TGTGCCAGCAGTCGGGGGACCCCGAACACTGAAGCTTTCTTT
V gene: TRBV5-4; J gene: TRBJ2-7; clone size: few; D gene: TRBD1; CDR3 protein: CASRKDRGYEQYF; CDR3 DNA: TGTGCCAGCAGGAAGGACAGGGGCTACGAGCAGTACTTC
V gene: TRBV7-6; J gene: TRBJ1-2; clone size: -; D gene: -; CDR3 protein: CASSLGGPNHGYTF; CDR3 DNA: TGTGCCAGCAGCTTAGGCGGGCCTAACCATGGCTACACCTTC
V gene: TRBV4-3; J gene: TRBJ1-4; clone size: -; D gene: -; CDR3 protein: CASSPGQKPEKLFF; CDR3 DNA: TGCGCCAGCAGTCCCGGACAGAAGCCTGAAAAACTGTTTTTT
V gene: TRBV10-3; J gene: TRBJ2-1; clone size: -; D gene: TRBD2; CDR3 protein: CAISGIGSGRRNEQFF; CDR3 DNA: TGTGCCATCAGTGGGATTGGGAGCGGGAGGAGGAATGAGCAGTTCTTC
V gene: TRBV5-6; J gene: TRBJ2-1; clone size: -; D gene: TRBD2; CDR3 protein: CASMAGVGNEQFF; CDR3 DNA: TGTGCCAGCATGGCGGGAGTGGGCAATGAGCAGTTCTTC
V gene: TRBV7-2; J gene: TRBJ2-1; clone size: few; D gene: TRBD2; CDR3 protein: CASSPVAGGNNEQFF; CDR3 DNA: TGTGCCAGCAGCCCCGTAGCGGGGGGAAACAATGAGCAGTTCTTC
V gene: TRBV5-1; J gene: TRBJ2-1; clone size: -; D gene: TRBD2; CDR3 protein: CASAGTSNNEQFF; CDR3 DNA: TGCGCCAGCGCCGGGACTAGTAACAATGAGCAGTTCTTC
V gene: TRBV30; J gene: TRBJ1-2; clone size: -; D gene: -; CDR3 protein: CAWSGVTNYGYTF; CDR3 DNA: TGTGCCTGGAGTGGTGTGACAAACTATGGCTACACCTTC
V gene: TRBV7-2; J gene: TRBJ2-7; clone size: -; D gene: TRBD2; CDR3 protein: CASGSSGGVYEQYF; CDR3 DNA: TGTGCCAGCGGTAGTAGCGGGGGGGTTTACGAGCAGTACTTC
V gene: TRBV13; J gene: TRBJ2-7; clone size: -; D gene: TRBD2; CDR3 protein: CASSLAGLYEQYF; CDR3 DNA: TGTGCCAGCAGCTTAGCGGGACTATACGAGCAGTACTTC
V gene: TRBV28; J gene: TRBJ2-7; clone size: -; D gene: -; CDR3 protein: CASSKYEQYF; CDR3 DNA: TGTGCCAGCAGCAAATACGAGCAGTACTTC
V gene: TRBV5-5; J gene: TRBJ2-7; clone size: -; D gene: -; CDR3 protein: CASSLDRGQPYEQYF; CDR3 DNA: TGTGCCAGCAGCTTGGACCGAGGACAGCCCTACGAGCAGTACTTC
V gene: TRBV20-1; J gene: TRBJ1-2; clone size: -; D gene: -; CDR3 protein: CSAASQGSYTF; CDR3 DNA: TGCAGTGCTGCCTCCCAGGGTAGCTACACCTTC
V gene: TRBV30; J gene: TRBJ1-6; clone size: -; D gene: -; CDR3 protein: CAWSVLRNNSPLHF; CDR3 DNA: TGTGCCTGGAGTGTCCTGCGGAATAATTCACCCCTCCACTTT
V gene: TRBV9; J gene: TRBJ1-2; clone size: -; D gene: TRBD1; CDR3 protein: CASSVGQGAIGNYGYTF; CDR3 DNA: TGTGCCAGCAGCGTAGGCCAGGGGGCCATAGGAAACTATGGCTACACCTTC
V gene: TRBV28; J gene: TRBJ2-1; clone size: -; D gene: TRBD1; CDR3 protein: CASSSLDRGYNEQFF; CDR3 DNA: TGTGCCAGCAGCTCACTGGACAGGGGTTACAATGAGCAGTTCTTC
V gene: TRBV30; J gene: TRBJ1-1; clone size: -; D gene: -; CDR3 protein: CAWSPGGANTEAFF; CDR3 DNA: TGTGCCTGGAGCCCGGGGGGGGCGAACACTGAAGCTTTCTTT
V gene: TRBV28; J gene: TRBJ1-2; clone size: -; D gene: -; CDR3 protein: CASSLSGAQGYTF; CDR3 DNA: TGTGCCAGCAGTTTATCTGGGGCGCAAGGCTACACCTTC
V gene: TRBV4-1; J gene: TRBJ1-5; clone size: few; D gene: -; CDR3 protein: CASSQAGLLGQPQHF; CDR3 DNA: TGCGCCAGCAGCCAAGCAGGTCTACTAGGTCAGCCCCAGCATTTT